This T cell receptor beta chain was captured in a study of T cells after yellow fever vaccination. Whole-study context: In the case of low-cell-number fractions, SMART-Seq v4 Ultra Low Input was used for preparation.

This clonotype occurred many times. Its antigen is not identified. Regarding the study as a whole: Clones that expanded after primary vaccination mostly reappeared after the booster (96% CD4, 88% CD8).

The CDR3 totals 14 residues. The ends were cut back, 5 bases at V and 9 bases at J, with 17 bases in the middle. CDR1 is SEHNR and CDR2 is FQNEAQ in the germline V gene (reference sequence). As TCR cDNA was made by 5'RACE template switching, a universal primer site and UMIs were added. TCRdb recomputed calls from the 5' RACE reads with MiXCR, one row per CDR3 protein. In the table there are about 310,000 distinct CDR3 sequences, around 4% of which are singletons. The clonotype originates from a man in his late teens or twenties who received the YFV17D yellow fever vaccine. This chain uses TRBV7-9 with TRBJ2-1; possibly TRBD1 for D (6 bases). The sequences come from PBMCs, collected on the day of the yellow fever booster vaccination. CDR3 in amino acids: CASSATTGLSEQFF. CDR3 bases: TGTGCCAGCAGCGCTACGACAGGATTGAGTGAGCAGTTCTTC.